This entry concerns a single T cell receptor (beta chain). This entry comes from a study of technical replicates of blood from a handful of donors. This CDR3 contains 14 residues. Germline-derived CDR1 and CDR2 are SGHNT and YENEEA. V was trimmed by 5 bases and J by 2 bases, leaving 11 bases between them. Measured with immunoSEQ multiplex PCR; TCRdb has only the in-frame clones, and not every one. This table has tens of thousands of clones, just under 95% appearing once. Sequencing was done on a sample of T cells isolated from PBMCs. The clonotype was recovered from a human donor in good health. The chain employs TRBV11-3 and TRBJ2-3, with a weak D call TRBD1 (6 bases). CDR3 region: CASSPDSSTDTQYF. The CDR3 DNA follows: TGTGCCAGCAGCCCGGACAGCTCCACAGATACGCAGTATTTT.